This T cell receptor beta chain was identified during a study of T cell changes during pregnancy in multiple sclerosis. This clone was seen a few times. The V and J ends lost 0 bases and 1 base respectively, with 11 bases between them. The CDR3 loop spans 16 amino acids. CDR1 and CDR2 (germline): LGHNA, YNFKEQ. Sequenced by immunoSEQ multiplex PCR; TCRdb stores in-frame clones only, minus some. This table holds some 80,000 clones, about 93% found once. The specimen comprised peripheral blood, sampled in the first trimester of pregnancy. This TCR came from a female donor with multiple sclerosis, enrolled in a pregnancy study. This sequence joins TRBV4-2 and TRBJ2-3; no reliable D call. CDR3 bases: TGTGCCAGCAGCCAAGAGGCTCCCCCTCGCACAGATACGCAGTATTTT. Residues: CASSQEAPPRTDTQYF.